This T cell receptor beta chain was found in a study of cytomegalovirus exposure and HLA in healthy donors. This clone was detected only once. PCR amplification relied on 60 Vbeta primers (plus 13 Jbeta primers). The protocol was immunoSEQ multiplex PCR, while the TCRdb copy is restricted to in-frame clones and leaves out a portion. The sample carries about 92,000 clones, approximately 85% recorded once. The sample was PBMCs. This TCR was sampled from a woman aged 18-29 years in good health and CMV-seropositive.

CDR3 DNA sequence: TGTGCCAGCAGCCCGGTTAAGCGCGTCGACACAGATACGCAGTATTTT. Encoded protein: CASSPVKRVDTDTQYF. The rearrangement joins TRBV7-9 to TRBJ2-3; no clear D gene. CDR3 length equals 16 residues. Trimming removed 5 bases from V and 2 bases from J, with 17 bases in between. Germline CDR1 is SEHNR and CDR2 is FQNEAQ (reference sequence).